One and the same sample provided the 21 T cell receptor beta chains below, sequenced in a study of T cell repertoires in cytomegalovirus infection. These receptors lack a known antigen. One entry per CDR3 protein, called by TCRdb with MiXCR from the reads. This sample yields almost 90,000 distinct CDR3 sequences, of which approximately 30% are seen a single time; approximately 75% belongs to the top ten. Sample: CD8+ T cells from cultured PBMCs, taken from culture after CMV antigen stimulation. These TCRs come from a human donor in good health (CMV status not recorded). Some clones in this sample may be carry-over from other donors' samples.

V and J are TRBV6-5 and TRBJ2-7, with TRBD1 identical over 9 bases. CDR3 size: 15 residues. The V and J ends lost 5 bases and 2 bases, in that order; junction bases with no gene match: 7. Germline V gene lookup returns CDR1 MNHEY and CDR2 SVGAGI. CDR3 amino acids: CASSDPGQGTYEQYF. The CDR3 nucleotides read TGTGCCAGCAGTGATCCGGGACAGGGAACCTACGAGCAGTACTTC.

V and J are TRBV4-1 and TRBJ2-7; D not certain. Germline assignment: CDR1 MGHRA and CDR2 YSYEKL. The V end was cut by 2 bases, the J end by 7 bases, with 6 bases between. The CDR3 has 11 residues. Written as DNA, the CDR3 is TGCGCCAGCAGCCAAACCGGGGAGCAGTACTTC. It specifies CASSQTGEQYF.

The V and J genes are TRBV5-1 and TRBJ2-1; D uncertain. The germline V gene encodes CDR1 SGHRS and CDR2 YFSETQ. V lost 0 bases to trimming and J lost 4 bases, with 5 bases between them. CDR3 size: 13 residues. The CDR3 spells CASSLALYNEQFF. The CDR3 bases are TGCGCCAGCAGCTTGGCTCTGTACAATGAGCAGTTCTTC. The complete variable domain, with remaining parts taken from reference TRBV5-1 and TRBJ2-1, reads KAGVTQTPRYLIKTRGQQVTLSCSPISGHRSVSWYQQTPGQGLQFLFEYFSETQRNKGNFPGRFSGRQFSNSRSEMNVSTLELGDSALYLCASSLALYNEQFFGPGTRLTVL.

The gene calls are TRBV5-1 and TRBJ2-1; D gene unclear. V shed 0 bases and J shed 7 bases, with 8 bases lying between them. Germline values: CDR1 SGHRS, CDR2 YFSETQ. This CDR3 comprises 13 residues. CDR3 sequence: CASSLGLRNEQFF. CDR3 bases: TGCGCCAGCAGCTTGGGGTTACGGAATGAGCAGTTCTTC.

This clonotype was observed once. The chain links TRBV19 to TRBJ1-5; D remains ambiguous. The CDR3 totals 15 residues. V lost 2 bases to trimming and J lost 6 bases, with 14 bases between them. CDR1 and CDR2 (germline): LNHDA, SQIVND (reference sequence). In DNA, the CDR3 is TGTGCCAGTAGTATACCGCTTGGACGGAGTCAGCCCCAGCATTTT. The encoded protein is CASSIPLGRSQPQHF.

This clonotype was counted ten times or more. The DNA of the CDR3 is TGTGCCAGCTCACCATTACAGGGCACGACCGGGGAGCTGTTTTTT. It codes for CASSPLQGTTGELFF. The rearrangement joins TRBV18 to TRBJ2-2; a weak D match, TRBD1 (6 bases). CDR1 and CDR2 (germline): KGHSH, LQKENI. The CDR3 runs 15 residues. The germline V and J ends were trimmed by 2 bases and 5 bases, with 12 bases remaining between them. Combining the CDR3 with reference TRBV18 and TRBJ2-2 gives the whole variable domain NAGVMQNPRHLVRRRGQEARLRCSPMKGHSHVYWYRQLPEEGLKFMVYLQKENIIDESGMPKERFSAEFPKEGPSILRIQQVVRGDSAAYFCASSPLQGTTGELFFGEGSRLTVL.

V gene TRBV6-5 combines with J gene TRBJ2-5; TRBD1 aligns across 10 bases. V lost 4 bases, J lost 2 bases, and 10 bases stayed unmatched. The CDR3 has 17 residues. Germline CDR1 is MNHEY and CDR2 is SVGAGI. The CDR3 spells CASSFVTGGAGQETQYF. CDR3 nucleotide sequence: TGTGCCAGCAGTTTCGTGACAGGGGGCGCGGGGCAAGAGACCCAGTACTTC.

The chain has TRBV7-6 and TRBJ1-1, with D uncertain. Trimming removed 4 bases from V and 7 bases from J, with 10 bases in between. The CDR3 contains 12 residues. Germline CDR1 and CDR2: SGHVS and FNYEAQ. In DNA form, the CDR3 reads TGTGCCAGCAGCTCCATGGCGGATGAAGCTTTCTTT. It is translated as CASSSMADEAFF. Variable domain in full (rest from reference TRBV7-6 and TRBJ1-1): GAGVSQSPRYKVTKRGQDVALRCDPISGHVSLYWYRQALGQGPEFLTYFNYEAQQDKSGLPNDRFSAERPEGSISTLTIQRTEQRDSAMYRCASSSMADEAFFGQGTRLTVV.

The rearrangement links TRBV5-1 to TRBJ2-7; D gene unclear. V was shortened by 2 bases and J by 7 bases, with 19 bases between the two germline ends. CDR3 size: 15 residues. Germline values: CDR1 SGHRS, CDR2 YFSETQ. The CDR3 here is CASSLDETALREQYF. Here the CDR3 DNA reads TGCGCCAGCAGCTTAGACGAGACGGCCCTACGAGAGCAGTACTTC.

This rearrangement joins TRBV6-2 or TRBV6-3 to TRBJ1-2; 10 positions match TRBD1. CDR1 and CDR2 from the germline V gene are MNHEY and SVGEGT. The CDR3 is made up of 13 amino acids. Trimming removed 5 bases from V and 7 bases from J; junction bases left unmatched: 4. The CDR3: CASSERTGGGYTF. The CDR3, as DNA: TGTGCCAGCAGTGAAAGGACAGGGGGTGGCTACACCTTC.

This clonotype occurred many times. This sequence joins TRBV15 and TRBJ2-3, with TRBD1 identical over 7 bases. Germline CDR1 reads LNHNV; CDR2 reads YYDKDF (reference sequence). V lost 5 bases, J lost 4 bases, and 3 bases stayed unmatched. This CDR3 has 13 residues. CDR3 DNA: TGTGCCACCAGCGGACAGGTGGCAGATACGCAGTATTTT. Amino acids: CATSGQVADTQYF.

This clonotype was counted only a few times. The chain is built from TRBV2 and TRBJ2-4; the D is unclear. CDR3 size: 16 residues. The germline gives CDR1 SNHLY, CDR2 FYNNEI. V lost 2 bases to trimming and J lost 3 bases, with 14 bases between them. The DNA of the CDR3 is TGTGCCAGCAGTGAATCCCTGGGGTTAAACAAAAACATTCAGTACTTC. Its protein product is CASSESLGLNKNIQYF.

A few counts support this clonotype. The chain couples TRBV12-3 or TRBV12-4 to TRBJ1-5, with D perhaps matching TRBD1 (5 bases). The CDR3 is 16 amino acids. The ends were cut back, 5 bases at V and 0 bases at J, with 14 bases in the middle. CDR3: CASSAGGEYSNQPQHF. CDR3 nucleotides: TGTGCCAGCAGTGCCGGAGGGGAATATAGCAATCAGCCCCAGCATTTT.

The CDR3 nucleotides read TGTGCCAGCAGCCCGGCGGGGGGCCAGGGCTACACCTTC. It specifies CASSPAGGQGYTF. The rearrangement uses TRBV7-8 and TRBJ1-2; tentative D call: TRBD1 (6 bases). The length of the CDR3 is 13 residues. The germline V and J ends were trimmed by 5 bases and 8 bases, with 15 bases remaining between them. Germline V gene data show CDR1 as SGHVS and CDR2 as FQNEAQ.

This clonotype was detected many times. J is TRBJ1-3 and V is TRBV7-2; D is perhaps TRBD1 (5 bases). The CDR3 totals 15 residues. Deletions cut 5 bases from V and 2 bases from J, with 13 bases between. Germline V gene lookup returns CDR1 SGHTA and CDR2 FQGNSA. The CDR3 here is CASSITGTAGNTIYF. The CDR3 bases are TGTGCCAGCAGCATCACCGGGACGGCTGGAAACACCATATATTTT.

This clonotype has a count of ten or more. The chain links TRBV19 to TRBJ1-2; D perhaps matches TRBD1 (5 bases). Per the germline V gene, CDR1 is LNHDA and CDR2 is SQIVND (reference sequence). CDR3 length: 15 residues. V dropped 7 bases and J dropped 1 base, with 16 bases sitting between them. The CDR3 region is CASTNPSGGNYGYTF. In DNA, the CDR3 is TGTGCCAGTACCAATCCTTCTGGGGGTAACTATGGCTACACCTTC.

This clonotype was recorded at least ten times. The gene calls are TRBV12-3 or TRBV12-4 and TRBJ1-2, with D tentatively TRBD1 (5 bases). This CDR3 has 14 amino acids. Trimming removed 1 base from V and 3 bases from J, with 9 bases in between. In nucleotides, the CDR3 is TGTGCCAGCAGTTTAGGGCAGGGCCACTATGGCTACACCTTC. Translation: CASSLGQGHYGYTF.

J is TRBJ2-3 and V is TRBV5-6; D unresolved. Per germline, CDR1 SGHDT and CDR2 YYEEEE. Between the trimmed V and J ends, which lost 4 bases and 3 bases, there was a span of 15 bases. This CDR3 is built from 15 residues. The CDR3 sequence: CASSTLIEVTDTQYF. CDR3 coding DNA: TGTGCCAGCAGCACCCTCATAGAGGTTACAGATACGCAGTATTTT.

The chain uses TRBV12-3 or TRBV12-4 and TRBJ1-5; 8 bases line up with TRBD1. The V gene end was trimmed by 6 bases and the J gene end by 7 bases; junction bases not matched to a gene: 11. The CDR3 is made up of 15 amino acids. In DNA form, the CDR3 reads TGTGCCAGCAGCTTAAGCAGGGGGCCCGGGCAGCCCCAGCATTTT. This translates into CASSLSRGPGQPQHF.

The chain has TRBV6-5 and TRBJ2-5; the match to TRBD1 covers 7 bases. CDR1 is MNHEY and CDR2 is SVGAGI in the germline V gene. V gave up 5 bases and J gave up 3 bases; unmatched junction bases: 12. This CDR3 is 16 amino acids long. This CDR3 reads CASSDLGYRGEETQYF. The CDR3 DNA is TGTGCCAGCAGTGATCTCGGGTACAGGGGAGAAGAGACCCAGTACTTC.

The gene calls are TRBV9 and TRBJ2-1, with no clear D. Trimming left V 1 base short and J 4 bases short, with 9 bases between. The CDR3 spans 14 residues. Germline V gene lookup returns CDR1 SGDLS and CDR2 YYNGEE. Written as DNA, the CDR3 is TGTGCCAGCAGCGTATGGTCCGGTTACAATGAGCAGTTCTTC. Protein: CASSVWSGYNEQFF.